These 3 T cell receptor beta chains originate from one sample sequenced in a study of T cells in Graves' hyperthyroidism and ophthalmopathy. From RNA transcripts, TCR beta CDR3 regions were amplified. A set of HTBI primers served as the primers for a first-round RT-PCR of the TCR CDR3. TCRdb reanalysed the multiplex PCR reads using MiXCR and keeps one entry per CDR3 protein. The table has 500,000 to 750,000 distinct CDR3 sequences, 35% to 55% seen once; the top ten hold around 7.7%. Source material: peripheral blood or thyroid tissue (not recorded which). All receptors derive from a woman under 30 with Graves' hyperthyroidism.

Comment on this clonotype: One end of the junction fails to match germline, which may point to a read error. CDR3 protein: CASSSGGGNTGELFF. DNA of the CDR3: TGTGCCAGCAGCAGCGGAGGGGGCAACACCGGGGAGCTGTTTTTT. The chain joins TRBV5-1 to TRBJ2-2, with a possible D match to TRBD1 (7 bases). The germline gives CDR1 SGHRS, CDR2 YFSETQ. The CDR3 is 15 amino acids. The full variable domain, its missing parts supplied by reference TRBV5-1 and TRBJ2-2, is KAGVTQTPRYLIKTRGQQVTLSCSPISGHRSVSWYQQTPGQGLQFLFEYFSETQRNKGNFPGRFSGRQFSNSRSEMNVSTLELGDSALYLCASSSGGGNTGELFFGEGSRLTVL.

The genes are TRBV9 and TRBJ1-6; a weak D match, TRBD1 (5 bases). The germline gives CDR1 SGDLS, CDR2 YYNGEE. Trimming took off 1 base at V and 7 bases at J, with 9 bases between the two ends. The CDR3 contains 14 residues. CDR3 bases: TGTGCCAGCAGCGTATCCCCAGGGAATTCACCCCTCCACTTT. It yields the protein CASSVSPGNSPLHF.

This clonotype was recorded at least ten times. CDR3 region: CASSLNRVGNQPQHF. DNA for the CDR3: TGTGCCAGCAGCTTAAACAGGGTAGGCAATCAGCCCCAGCATTTT. V usage is TRBV5-6 and J usage is TRBJ1-5; D may be TRBD1 (6 bases). Per the germline V gene, CDR1 is SGHDT and CDR2 is YYEEEE. V lost 2 bases, J lost 2 bases, and 11 bases lay in between. CDR3 length: 15 residues.